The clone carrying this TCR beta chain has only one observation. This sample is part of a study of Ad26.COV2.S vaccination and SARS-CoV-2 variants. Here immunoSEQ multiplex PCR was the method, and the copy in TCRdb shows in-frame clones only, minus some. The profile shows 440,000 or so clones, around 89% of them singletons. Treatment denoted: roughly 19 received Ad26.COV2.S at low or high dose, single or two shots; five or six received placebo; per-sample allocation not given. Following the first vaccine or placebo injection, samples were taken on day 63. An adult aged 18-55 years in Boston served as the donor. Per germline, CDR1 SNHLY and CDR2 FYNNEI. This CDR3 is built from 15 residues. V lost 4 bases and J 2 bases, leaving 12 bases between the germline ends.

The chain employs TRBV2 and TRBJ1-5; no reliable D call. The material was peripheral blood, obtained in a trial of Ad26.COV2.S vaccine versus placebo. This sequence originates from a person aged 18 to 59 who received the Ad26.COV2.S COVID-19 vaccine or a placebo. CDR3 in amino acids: CASSVRGRGNQPQHF. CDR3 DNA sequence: TGTGCCAGCAGTGTTCGGGGTAGAGGCAATCAGCCCCAGCATTTT.